This T cell receptor (beta chain) originates from a study of blood T cells in healthy people across ages. Using a J-beta primer mix together with a sample-barcoded 5' primer, a second PCR was run for roughly 7 to 11 cycles. Each cDNA molecule carried a tag from a template-switch adaptor that contained 12 random nucleotides. MiXCR, applied by TCRdb to the 5' RACE reads, yields one record per CDR3 protein. The data contain more than 700,000 distinct CDR3 sequences, about 45% of them singletons. Germline V gene sequence: CDR1 MNHEY, CDR2 SMNVEV (reference sequence). Trimming pared 3 bases from V and 2 bases from J, leaving 11 bases between. The CDR3 spans 14 residues.

The TCR comes from a man older than 75 in good health. The specimen sequenced was blood. This chain joins TRBV27 and TRBJ2-7, with D perhaps matching TRBD1 (5 bases). DNA of the CDR3: TGTGCCAGCAGTTTGACAGCTCAGACCTACGAGCAGTACTTC. Its translation: CASSLTAQTYEQYF.